This is a list of T cell receptor beta chains from one sample in a study of cytomegalovirus exposure and HLA in healthy donors. Assay: immunoSEQ multiplex PCR; the TCRdb copy retains only in-frame clones and omits some. The sample shows around 190,000 clones, about nine tenths of them seen only once. The sequencing sample was made of PBMCs. The origin of the receptors is a boy aged 2-9 years in good health and CMV-seronegative. Both conserved end residues are part of each CDR3. A D gene is named only where the DNA matches it firmly. Size is stated for part of the rows, as once, few or many counts, or as a class when the clone is expanded.

v_gene	len	abundance	d_gene	j_gene	CDR3nt	CDR3aa
TRBV5-1	13	few	TRBD1	TRBJ1-5	TGCGCCAGCAGCCCGGGACAGAATCAGCCCCAGCATTTT	CASSPGQNQPQHF
TRBV7-3	14	.	.	TRBJ2-7	TGTGCCAGCAGCTTAAACGGGAGAGCCTACGAGCAGTACTTC	CASSLNGRAYEQYF
TRBV10-3	16	.	.	TRBJ2-3	TGTGCCATCAGCGGAGTCCGGGCCGAGGGCGCAGATACGCAGTATTTT	CAISGVRAEGADTQYF
TRBV11-2	16	.	.	TRBJ2-3	TGTGCCAGCAGCTCCGTGGGTGGGCGAAGTTCAGATACGCAGTATTTT	CASSSVGGRSSDTQYF
TRBV5-1	12	.	.	TRBJ1-2	TGCGCCAGCAGCTCCGGACAGTCTGGCTACACCTTC	CASSSGQSGYTF
TRBV29-1	16	.	TRBD2	TRBJ2-3	TGCAGCGTTGCGGGAGGTATCGTTATTGCCACAGATACGCAGTATTTT	CSVAGGIVIATDTQYF
TRBV6-1	13	.	.	TRBJ1-6	TGTGCCAGCAGTGAACGGCAGGGTTTGGCCCTCCACTTT	CASSERQGLALHF
TRBV9	16	.	.	TRBJ1-6	TGTGCCAGCAGCGCTTCCACAGGGATTGGAAATTCACCCCTCCACTTT	CASSASTGIGNSPLHF
TRBV12-1	15	.	.	TRBJ2-4	TGTGCCAGCAGCCCTAACAGGGAAGCCAAAAACATTCAGTACTTC	CASSPNREAKNIQYF
TRBV4-2	15	.	.	TRBJ2-7	TGTGCCAGCAGCCAAGATGTTGCGGGCTCCTACGAGCAGTACTTC	CASSQDVAGSYEQYF
TRBV7-9	17	.	TRBD1	TRBJ2-1	TGTGCCAGCAGCTTACCCCCGGGACAGGCCTCCTACAATGAGCAGTTCTTC	CASSLPPGQASYNEQFF
TRBV27	18	.	TRBD2	TRBJ2-3	TGTGCCAGCAGTTCTCTCGGGGGCGGGAGGATCTTCATGGATACGCAGTATTTT	CASSSLGGGRIFMDTQYF
TRBV5-4	14	.	.	TRBJ2-2	TGTGCCAGCAGCTCTAAAACGAACACCGGGGAGCTGTTTTTT	CASSSKTNTGELFF
TRBV30	15	.	.	TRBJ1-2	TGTGCCTGGACTGGAACAGTTTATTCTAACTATGGCTACACCTTC	CAWTGTVYSNYGYTF
TRBV5-1	15	once	TRBD1	TRBJ1-5	TGCGCCAGCAGCCCGACAGGGGGGAGCAATCAGCCCCAGCATTTT	CASSPTGGSNQPQHF
TRBV7-3	15	.	.	TRBJ2-6	TGTGCCAGCAGCCTTACAGGGACTGGGGCCAACGTCCTGACTTTC	CASSLTGTGANVLTF
TRBV6-1	16	.	.	TRBJ1-5	TGTGCCAGCAGTGAAGCGCTGGGCAGGAGCAATCAGCCCCAGCATTTT	CASSEALGRSNQPQHF
TRBV27	11	.	TRBD2	TRBJ2-5	TGTGCCAGCAGGGGAGGGGAGACCCAGTACTTC	CASRGGETQYF
TRBV27	12	once	TRBD1	TRBJ2-1	TGTGCCAGCAGTCGACAGGGGGGTGAGCAGTTCTTC	CASSRQGGEQFF
TRBV6-1	17	.	TRBD2	TRBJ2-7	TGTGCCAGCAGTGAGGGACTAGCGGGGGCCAGTTTTTACGAGCAGTACTTC	CASSEGLAGASFYEQYF
TRBV5-1	15	.	.	TRBJ1-2	TGCGCCAGCAGCCTGAACGACGGAGCTAACTATGGCTACACCTTC	CASSLNDGANYGYTF
TRBV6-1	15	.	TRBD1	TRBJ2-1	TGTGCCAGCAGTGAATCAGGGACAGGGAGCCATGAGCAGTTCTTC	CASSESGTGSHEQFF
TRBV2	12	.	.	TRBJ1-2	TGTGCCAGCAAGGGCAGGGTGGGAGGCTACACCTTC	CASKGRVGGYTF